This paragraph reports one T cell receptor beta chain. Its antigen is undetermined. This sample stems from a study of shared clonotypes between healthy human individuals. Findings of the study overall: Genetic and exposure-history diversity was limited by the few donors. Shared clonotypes: about 4.6% naive CD4, about 3.5% naive CD8, less than 2.5% memory CD4, approximately 0.37% memory CD8.

The CDR3 length is 18 residues. Germline CDR1 SGHTA, CDR2 FQGNSA. Trimming left V 5 bases short and J 0 bases short, with 17 bases between. Researchers ran the assay at a deep level. Using immunoSEQ multiplex PCR, the repertoire was profiled, and TCRdb retains in-frame clones only, with some absent. The data show about 2.2 million clones, over 85% seen once. Cells designated naive CD8 were CD45RO-negative and were positively selected for CCR7, with terminally differentiated effector memory CD45RA+ cells excluded. Donors included only healthy HIV-negative adults lacking recent acute infections or vaccinations.

V and J are TRBV7-2 and TRBJ2-6, with D perhaps TRBD1 or TRBD2 (5 bases each). Sequencing was performed on naive CD8+ T cells from PBMCs. The TCR originated in a man between 18 and 35 years old in good health. Some clones in this sample may be carry-over from other donors' samples. CDR3 sequence (DNA): TGTGCCAGCAGCATAGAGGGGTCGGCCCCCTCTGGGGCCAACGTCCTGACTTTC. This codes for CASSIEGSAPSGANVLTF.